These 5 T cell receptor beta chains were sequenced from one sample in a study of blood T cell repertoires in COVID-19. TCRdb's table, derived via immunoSEQ multiplex PCR, lists solely in-frame clones and lacks some. The data hold approximately 300,000 clones, with 88% observed a single time. Input material: peripheral blood. The receptors were sampled from a woman in her twenties or thirties with COVID-19, enrolled during active disease.

The V gene is TRBV7-9, the J gene TRBJ1-5; no firm D call. The V gene's germline CDR1 is SEHNR and CDR2 FQNEAQ (reference sequence). This CDR3 has 14 amino acids. The V and J ends lost 6 bases and 1 base respectively, with 10 bases between them. The DNA for the CDR3 is TGTGCCAGCAGTATTGGAGGGAGCAATCAGCCCCAGCATTTT. Its protein is CASSIGGSNQPQHF.

The chain has TRBV6-5 and TRBJ1-3, with D maybe TRBD1 (5 bases). Germline assignment: CDR1 MNHEY and CDR2 SVGAGI. The CDR3 length is 14 residues. Trimming cost V 5 bases and J 0 bases, with 8 bases left between them. For the CDR3, the DNA is TGTGCCAGCAGTCTGACAGTCTCTGGAAACACCATATATTTT. It codes for CASSLTVSGNTIYF.

V usage is TRBV5-4 and J usage is TRBJ1-2, with a tentative D call TRBD1 (5 bases). Germline lookup yields CDR1 SGHNT and CDR2 YYREEE (reference sequence). Trimming pared 3 bases from V and 7 bases from J, leaving 19 bases between. CDR3 length equals 15 residues. The CDR3 nucleotides read TGTGCCAGCAGCTCGAACCGGGACTTTAGGGGTGGCTACACCTTC. Translating it yields CASSSNRDFRGGYTF.

The chain is built from TRBV2 and TRBJ2-1; D call uncertain. The CDR3 length is 10 residues. V was cut by 7 bases and J by 6 bases, with 4 bases left in between. Germline CDR1 and CDR2: SNHLY and FYNNEI. The CDR3 DNA follows: TGTGCCAGCAACGGCAATGAGCAGTTCTTC. The encoded protein is CASNGNEQFF.

The count of this clone is one. The chain employs TRBV4-2 and TRBJ1-4; D gene unclear. This CDR3 region has 15 residues. Germline CDR1 is LGHNA and CDR2 is YNFKEQ. The V and J ends lost 0 bases and 2 bases respectively, with 7 bases between them. The CDR3 DNA sequence: TGTGCCAGCAGCCAAGAGACGGGGACTAATGAAAAACTGTTTTTT. It is translated as CASSQETGTNEKLFF.